This T cell receptor (beta chain) was retrieved from a study of shared clonotypes between healthy human individuals (dated by TCRdb to the early 2020s). Some background on the complete study: A couple of women and three men aged 18 to 49 years were included in the cohort. To increase sequencing depth and limit assay-specific biases, different laboratories used diverse techniques to prepare libraries and sequence TCR repertoires. To estimate repertoire size and how much clonotypes are shared between individuals, the study performed deep sequencing of blood TCR repertoires from about five healthy adults. Between about 0.9 and 8.9 billion PBMCs per donor were obtained by leukapheresis. Per donor, three plates each were used for CD4 naive and CD4 memory, two for CD8 naive, and one for CD8 memory.

Using the deep immunoSEQ assay, multiplex PCR amplified TCR CDR3 regions from genomic DNA. Genomic DNA extracted from each cell subset was distributed evenly over all wells of several immunoSEQ 96-well plates, and each plate served as one replicate. For sorted subsets, 150 to 250 ng of genomic DNA, equivalent to 25,000 to 35,000 T cell genomes, went into each replicate PCR. Purified libraries were measured with a Qubit 3.0 fluorometer, size-checked on a Bioanalyzer 2100, and measured again with the KAPA Library Quantification kit. Each immunoSEQ 96-well plate was sequenced on its own single-read 150-cycle Illumina NextSeq 550 flow cell. The original methods were these. Because only junctional sequences without quality scores were contained in the immunoSEQ output, filtering matching that applied to full-length reads could not be performed. To assign V/J genes and CDR3, sequences were annotated against IMGT germline references using PyIR, a Python wrapper for IgBLAST v1.9. Reads were filtered out if the reads had weak V/J assignments (E-value above 1e-6), no CDR3, stop codons, out-of-frame junctions, or ambiguous translated residues. A V3J clonotype was defined by an identical inferred V gene, J gene, and CDR3 amino acid sequence. Percentage overlap between repertoires was computed as shared unique clonotypes divided by the size of the smaller repertoire. RTK rarefaction, the Chao1 estimator, and Recon v2.1 estimates of unobserved clonotypes were used to assess repertoire richness. Generation probabilities were computed with OLGA for all TCRbeta clonotypes obtained by the gDNA method from a handful of donors. TCRdb carries this immuneACCESS record with in-frame sequences only. Its versions omit some clonotypes, under half of them owing to an unresolved V gene in the studies checked, with the rest unexplained. V and J calls and clone size come straight from that table; D and trimming were deduced from the DNA. The sample table lists over 2 million clones, around 93% of them with a count of one. The ten top clones hold 0.3% to 0.4% of the sample.

Concerning this clone: Which antigen it targets is not known. Base quality data are lacking; no much larger clone is found one base away.

Donors were healthy HIV-negative adults with no recently reported acute infections or vaccinations. Every donor was a Caucasian adult residing in Nashville, Tennessee, USA. CD4+ T cells were enriched through magnetic negative selection, after which naive cells were positively selected on CD45RA and the remaining negative fraction served as the memory subset. Blood was obtained by leukapheresis, after which PBMCs were separated by Ficoll-Histopaque density gradient centrifugation and cryopreserved in liquid nitrogen vapor phase. Purity and quantity of every magnetically sorted T cell population were checked by analytical flow cytometry. From each sorted fraction, genomic DNA was isolated and quantified by UV absorbance on a Nanodrop 2000c. Results the study describes overall, beyond this receptor: Higher generation probabilities were observed for clonotypes shared by all four sorted-subset donors than for non-shared clonotypes. About 5% of naive CD4, 3.5% of naive CD8, approximately 2.2% of memory CD4, and approximately 0.39% of memory CD8 clonotypes were shared across several donors. Even with the large sequencing depth, rarefaction of the sorted-subset datasets indicated that sequencing was incomplete. Because the study included only a small number of donors, the genetic and exposure-history diversity represented was limited. Only blood was sampled, and tissue TCR repertoires likely differ from those in blood. Pairwise subsampling led to the expectation that sequencing depth would affect the degree of clonotype sharing among donors. Larger estimated clonotype richness was generally found for naive subsets than for memory subsets.

The V end loses 2 bases and the J end loses 3 bases, and a stretch of 12 bases separates them. From a lookup of the germline V gene, CDR1 and CDR2 are KGHSH and LQKENI. Spanning cysteine to phenylalanine, the CDR3 consists of 15 amino acids. The only DNA kept is the CDR3, 45 bases in frame from the first base. The sequence was collected from a man aged 18 to 35 in good health. Some clones in this sample may be carry-over from other donors' samples. The chain is made from TRBV18 and TRBJ2-3; tentative D gene TRBD2, with 5 bases matching. Sequenced: naive CD4+ T cells from PBMCs. The cell subset or site tag for this specimen amounts to: CD45RA+ positively selected. The CDR3 region has the sequence CASSPAVPGTDTQYF. The nucleotide sequence reads as follows: TGTGCCAGCTCACCAGCTGTCCCGGGAACAGATACGCAGTATTTT.